The 28 T cell receptor beta chains reported below all come from one sample, sequenced in a study of neurological immune-mediated disorders. Via MiXCR, TCRdb re-called the 5' RACE reads, giving one row per CDR3 protein. The sample has tens of thousands of distinct CDR3 sequences, 3% to 4% seen once. The sequenced sample was PBMCs. Source of these receptors: a man aged 40-50 years with multiple sclerosis.

This clonotype came up many times. The chain joins TRBV20-1 to TRBJ2-3; the D gene is possibly TRBD2 (6 bases). V was cut by 0 bases and J by 1 base, with 14 bases left in between. Germline CDR1 DFQATT, CDR2 SNEGSKA (reference sequence). CDR3 length equals 16 residues. Here the CDR3 DNA reads TGCAGTGCTAGAGATTTTCGGGGGTCGGGCACAGATACGCAGTATTTT. Residues: CSARDFRGSGTDTQYF.

This clonotype occurred many times. This chain joins TRBV20-1 and TRBJ2-3, with D maybe TRBD2 (6 bases). V was pared by 7 bases and J by 4 bases, with 18 bases between. The CDR3 runs to 14 residues. The germline V gene has CDR1 DFQATT and CDR2 SNEGSKA (reference sequence). The CDR3 sequence: CSVQEGILPDTQYF. CDR3 DNA sequence: TGCAGTGTCCAGGAGGGGATACTCCCAGATACGCAGTATTTT.

This clonotype was detected many times. This CDR3 reads CASRPGQHSYGYTF. The CDR3 bases are TGTGCCAGCAGGCCGGGACAGCATAGCTATGGCTACACCTTC. The chain couples TRBV12-3 or TRBV12-4 to TRBJ1-2; 7 bases are shared with TRBD1. The CDR3 length is 14 residues. Trimming cost V 6 bases and J 4 bases; bases outside gene matches: 8.

Ten or more counts support this clonotype. This chain links TRBV20-1 with TRBJ2-1; TRBD2 aligns across 7 bases. The CDR3 runs to 16 residues. J gave up 9 bases and V 3 bases, and 17 bases lay outside the gene matches. Germline V CDR1 and CDR2: DFQATT, SNEGSKA (reference sequence). CDR3 amino acids: CSARSPREAYGGEQFF. Here the CDR3 DNA reads TGCAGTGCTAGGTCCCCCCGGGAGGCCTATGGGGGTGAGCAGTTCTTC.

This clonotype has a count of ten or more. This chain joins TRBV7-2 and TRBJ1-5; a possible D gene is TRBD1 (5 bases). The CDR3 length is 14 residues. From germline, CDR1 is SGHTA and CDR2 FQGNSA. V was clipped by 3 bases and J by 7 bases, with 13 bases between them. CDR3 sequence reads: CASSFRGVGQPQHF. CDR3 nucleotides: TGTGCCAGCAGCTTTAGAGGGGTTGGACAGCCCCAGCATTTT.

This clonotype has ten or more counts. This chain uses TRBV5-1 with TRBJ2-1; the match to TRBD1 covers 9 bases. The length of the CDR3 is 15 residues. J was trimmed by 6 bases and V by 2 bases; bases with no gene match: 6. Germline V gene lookup returns CDR1 SGHRS and CDR2 YFSETQ. The CDR3 region has the DNA TGCGCCAGCAGCTTACAGGGGGCTTTGGGCAATGAGCAGTTCTTC. This encodes CASSLQGALGNEQFF.

This clonotype was seen many times. The V and J genes are TRBV28 and TRBJ2-1; TRBD2 matches at 10 bases. Germline trimming cut 8 bases from V and 4 bases from J; bases unmatched to any gene: 8. The CDR3 consists of 15 residues. Germline V lookup: CDR1 MDHEN, CDR2 SYDVKM. CDR3 amino acids: CASCLWTSGYNEQFF. DNA for the CDR3: TGTGCCAGCTGTCTCTGGACTAGCGGATACAATGAGCAGTTCTTC. Looking up the rest from reference TRBV28 and TRBJ2-1 gives the full variable domain: DVKVTQSSRYLVKRTGEKVFLECVQDMDHENMFWYRQDPGLGLRLIYFSYDVKMKEKGDIPEGYSVSREKKERFSLILESASTNQTSMYLCASCLWTSGYNEQFFGPGTRLTVL.

This clonotype was recorded many times. V and J are TRBV20-1 and TRBJ2-2, with TRBD2 as a possible D gene (6 bases). Germline V gene sequence: CDR1 DFQATT, CDR2 SNEGSKA (reference sequence). Trimming took 0 bases from V and 0 from J, leaving 11 bases between them. The CDR3 consists of 16 residues. The chain's CDR3 is CSARDQGTPNTGELFF. In DNA, the CDR3 is TGCAGTGCTAGAGATCAAGGGACTCCGAACACCGGGGAGCTGTTTTTT.

This clonotype was seen ten or more times. This sequence joins TRBV12-3 or TRBV12-4 and TRBJ2-6; a possible D gene is TRBD2 (6 bases). This CDR3 is built from 15 residues. The germline V and J ends were trimmed by 5 bases and 2 bases, with 10 bases remaining between them. The CDR3 loop is CASSPGGAGANVLTF. Written as DNA, the CDR3 is TGTGCCAGCAGTCCCGGGGGAGCTGGGGCCAACGTCCTGACTTTC.

This clonotype was counted many times. This chain's CDR3 is CASSPEGQARHYGYTF. Written as DNA, the CDR3 is TGCGCCAGCAGCCCCGAGGGCCAAGCCCGTCACTATGGCTACACCTTC. V and J are TRBV4-1 and TRBJ1-2; the D is unclear. Trimming stripped 4 bases from V and 3 bases from J, with 18 bases between. The germline gives CDR1 MGHRA, CDR2 YSYEKL. CDR3 length: 16 amino acids.

This clonotype was recorded at least ten times. V usage is TRBV5-1 and J usage is TRBJ2-5; no clear D gene. V lost 0 bases and J lost 6, with 9 bases in between. Germline V gene lookup returns CDR1 SGHRS and CDR2 YFSETQ. CDR3 size: 13 residues. CDR3: CASSLGTSKTQYF. The CDR3 bases are TGCGCCAGCAGCTTGGGCACCTCAAAGACCCAGTACTTC.

This clonotype was recorded at least ten times. The chain has TRBV20-1 and TRBJ2-7; 12 bases match TRBD1. The CDR3 runs 14 residues. J gave up 1 base and V 3 bases, and 1 base lay outside the gene matches. CDR1 is DFQATT and CDR2 is SNEGSKA in the germline V gene (reference sequence). Here the CDR3 DNA reads TGCAGTGCTAGGGGACAGGGGGCGTCCTACGAGCAGTACTTC. This gives the protein CSARGQGASYEQYF.

This clonotype has ten or more counts. The chain recombines TRBV5-1 with TRBJ2-4; no clear D gene. V lost 0 bases to trimming and J lost 6 bases, with 10 bases between them. The CDR3 extends over 14 amino acids. From germline, CDR1 is SGHRS and CDR2 YFSETQ. CDR3 loop: CASSLDTSPNIQYF. In DNA, the CDR3 is TGCGCCAGCAGCTTGGACACGTCCCCAAACATTCAGTACTTC.

This clonotype was seen at least ten times. This rearrangement joins TRBV7-2 to TRBJ2-6; D might be TRBD2 (5 bases). Germline V CDR1 and CDR2: SGHTA, FQGNSA. With 5 bases removed from V and 4 bases from J, the gap between germline ends came to 24 bases. The CDR3 totals 19 residues. The DNA for the CDR3 is TGTGCCAGCAGCCCAGATACTAGATTACCTTATATGGGGGCCAACGTCCTGACTTTC. It encodes CASSPDTRLPYMGANVLTF.

This clonotype was found many times. V is TRBV29-1 and J is TRBJ2-1; D may be TRBD1 or TRBD2 (5 bases each). Germline V gene lookup returns CDR1 SQVTM and CDR2 ANQGSEA. V lost 4 bases, J lost 5 bases, and 12 bases lay in between. The CDR3 extends over 13 amino acids. Here the CDR3 DNA reads TGCAGCGTTGGACGGGGCCCAGACAATGAGCAGTTCTTC. It codes for CSVGRGPDNEQFF.

This clonotype was seen at least ten times. The genes are TRBV2 and TRBJ2-3, with D possibly matching TRBD1 (6 bases). V lost 6 bases and J 7 bases, leaving 23 bases between the germline ends. This CDR3 has 16 amino acids. In germline, CDR1 is SNHLY, CDR2 FYNNEI. Written as DNA, the CDR3 is TGTGCCAGCAGGGACAGACAGTTAGTCTCGGATTATACGCAGTATTTT. It encodes CASRDRQLVSDYTQYF.

This clonotype has a count of ten or more. This chain links TRBV3-1 with TRBJ2-5; D is undetermined. In germline, CDR1 is LGHDT, CDR2 YNNKEL (reference sequence). The ends were cut back, 0 bases at V and 4 bases at J, with 6 bases in the middle. This CDR3 is 13 amino acids long. DNA of the CDR3: TGTGCCAGCAGCCAAGAGTTCGGAGAGACCCAGTACTTC. Protein: CASSQEFGETQYF.

There are many counts of this clonotype. This chain joins TRBV12-3 or TRBV12-4 and TRBJ2-7; tentatively, D is TRBD1 (6 bases). This CDR3 is 14 amino acids long. V was clipped by 3 bases and J by 3 bases, with 12 bases between them. CDR3 nucleotides: TGTGCCAGCAGTTTCCGGGACACCTACTACGAGCAGTACTTC. It codes for CASSFRDTYYEQYF.

This clonotype came up many times. This sequence joins TRBV3-1 and TRBJ2-5; D gene unclear. The CDR3 runs 13 residues. V lost 4 bases and J 5 bases, leaving 11 bases between the germline ends. Per germline, CDR1 LGHDT and CDR2 YNNKEL (reference sequence). CDR3 loop: CASSPRSWETQYF. Written as DNA, the CDR3 is TGTGCCAGCAGCCCTCGATCTTGGGAGACCCAGTACTTC.

This clonotype was counted many times. One end of the junction fails to match germline, which may point to a read error. CDR3 nucleotide sequence: TGTGCCAGCAGTTCCGCTACAGTTACGCAGTATTTT. Translated, it gives CASSSATVTQYF. This rearrangement joins TRBV12-3 or TRBV12-4 to TRBJ2-3; no definite D call. This CDR3 spans 12 amino acids.

This clonotype was detected ten times or more. This chain uses TRBV29-1 with TRBJ2-2, with D possibly matching TRBD2 (6 bases). Trimming took 4 bases from V and 4 from J, leaving 10 bases between them. Germline assignment: CDR1 SQVTM and CDR2 ANQGSEA. This CDR3 is 13 amino acids long. CDR3 nucleotides: TGCAGCGTTGTCGGGGGTTCCACCGGGGAGCTGTTTTTT. The encoded protein is CSVVGGSTGELFF.

This clonotype was recorded at least ten times. The chain employs TRBV30 and TRBJ1-5; no firm D call. This CDR3 has 16 residues. CDR1 is GTSNPN, CDR2 SVGIG, per germline (reference sequence). V lost 0 bases and J 2 bases, leaving 14 bases between the germline ends. DNA of the CDR3: TGTGCCTGGAGTGTGGGCTTCTTAGGTCGCAATCAGCCCCAGCATTTT. This gives the protein CAWSVGFLGRNQPQHF.

This clonotype was recorded many times. The chain combines TRBV7-2 with TRBJ1-1, with 8 nucleotides matching TRBD1. Trimming took 3 bases from V and 0 from J; bases not matched to a gene: 6. CDR1 SGHTA and CDR2 FQGNSA come from the germline V gene. This CDR3 spans 16 amino acids. The CDR3 nucleotides are TGTGCCAGCAGCTTTCCCGGGACAGGAGTGAACACTGAAGCTTTCTTT. It yields the protein CASSFPGTGVNTEAFF.

In this sample, this clonotype turned up many times. The rearrangement links TRBV5-1 to TRBJ1-2; D gene ambiguous. Germline assignment: CDR1 SGHRS and CDR2 YFSETQ. The CDR3 loop spans 13 amino acids. The ends were cut back, 4 bases at V and 6 bases at J, with 13 bases in the middle. CDR3 amino acids: CASSASLEDGYTF. For the CDR3, the DNA is TGCGCCAGCAGCGCATCACTGGAGGATGGCTACACCTTC.

Many counts were recorded for this clonotype. This chain uses TRBV7-9 with TRBJ1-5; 8 bases line up with TRBD1. Unmatched junction bases numbered 5, after V lost 0 bases and J lost 7 bases. The CDR3 has 15 residues. CDR1 and CDR2 from the germline V gene are SEHNR and FQNEAQ (reference sequence). The chain's CDR3 is CASSLAGTGSQPQHF. The CDR3 region has the DNA TGTGCCAGCAGCTTAGCGGGGACAGGAAGCCAGCCCCAGCATTTT.

This clonotype was picked up a small number of times. Since a much larger clone is just one base distant, this may be a read error. V usage is TRBV7-2 and J usage is TRBJ2-7; D call uncertain. This CDR3 has 13 residues. Germline V lookup: CDR1 SGHTA, CDR2 FQGNSA. The ends were cut back, 4 bases at V and 0 bases at J, with 7 bases in the middle. DNA for the CDR3: TGTGCCAGCAGCTACAAAAGCTCCTACGAGCAGTACTTC. It specifies CASSYKSSYEQYF.

There are many counts of this clonotype. V gene TRBV5-5 combines with J gene TRBJ2-3, with TRBD2 as a possible D gene (6 bases). Looked up from germline, CDR1 is SGHKS and CDR2 is YYEKEE (reference sequence). The CDR3 has 15 amino acids. V gave up 7 bases and J gave up 7 bases, with 22 bases separating them. DNA of the CDR3: TGTGCCAGCTCTACGGAGGGCAAAATCCAGCATACGCAGTATTTT. Translation gives CASSTEGKIQHTQYF.

This clonotype was observed many times. V is TRBV7-9 and J is TRBJ2-1; D is undetermined. Germline CDR1 reads SEHNR; CDR2 reads FQNEAQ (reference sequence). The CDR3 is made up of 12 amino acids. Trimming removed 1 base from V and 8 bases from J, with 6 bases in between. Here the CDR3 DNA reads TGTGCCAGCAGCTTAGAGCAGTATGAGCAGTTCTTC. Its translation: CASSLEQYEQFF.